This is a list of T cell receptor beta chains from one sample in a study of cytomegalovirus exposure and HLA in healthy donors. Assay: immunoSEQ multiplex PCR; the TCRdb copy retains only in-frame clones and omits some. Of some 160,000 clones listed, around 77% are singletons. The sequencing input was PBMCs. Receptors were obtained from a middle-aged man in good health and CMV-seronegative. Both conserved end residues are part of each CDR3. Fields, in order: J gene, clone size, D gene, V gene, CDR3 protein, CDR3 DNA. The D gene is left open where the match is weak. Clone size is stated in some rows and not others, as once, few, many or a class when expanded.

j_call: TRBJ2-1
clone_size: -
d_call: -
v_call: TRBV6-5
cdr3_aa: CATLKGEWRNEQFF
cdr3_nt: TGTGCCACCCTAAAGGGGGAGTGGAGGAATGAGCAGTTCTTC

j_call: TRBJ1-1
clone_size: medium-sized
d_call: -
v_call: TRBV9
cdr3_aa: CASSGEQGLENTEAFF
cdr3_nt: TGTGCCAGCAGTGGGGAACAGGGCCTGGAGAACACTGAAGCTTTCTTT

j_call: TRBJ2-2
clone_size: -
d_call: -
v_call: TRBV5-4
cdr3_aa: CASSLYLRANTGELFF
cdr3_nt: TGTGCCAGCAGCCTGTACCTGAGAGCGAACACCGGGGAGCTGTTTTTT

j_call: TRBJ1-2
clone_size: -
d_call: -
v_call: TRBV9
cdr3_aa: CASSGGDGGKKTF
cdr3_nt: TGTGCCAGCAGCGGGGGGGACGGCGGGAAGAAAACCTTC

j_call: TRBJ2-1
clone_size: -
d_call: TRBD2
v_call: TRBV11-3
cdr3_aa: CASSLEGTSGSSYNEQFF
cdr3_nt: TGTGCCAGCAGCTTAGAAGGGACTAGCGGGAGCTCCTACAATGAGCAGTTCTTC

j_call: TRBJ1-6
clone_size: -
d_call: -
v_call: TRBV21-1
cdr3_aa: CASSTPAGGQMTNSPLHF
cdr3_nt: TGTGCCAGCAGCACCCCCGCGGGAGGACAGATGACTAATTCACCCCTCCACTTT

j_call: TRBJ1-1
clone_size: few
d_call: TRBD1
v_call: TRBV19
cdr3_aa: CASSIGTGGTEAFF
cdr3_nt: TGTGCCAGTAGTATTGGGACAGGGGGCACTGAAGCTTTCTTT

j_call: TRBJ1-1
clone_size: -
d_call: -
v_call: TRBV18
cdr3_aa: CASSPPSATRVNTEAFF
cdr3_nt: TGTGCCAGCTCACCACCGTCGGCTACTAGAGTGAACACTGAAGCTTTCTTT

j_call: TRBJ2-1
clone_size: few
d_call: TRBD2
v_call: TRBV27
cdr3_aa: CASSFHPSGKNNEQFF
cdr3_nt: TGTGCCAGCAGTTTCCACCCTAGCGGGAAAAACAATGAGCAGTTCTTC

j_call: TRBJ1-1
clone_size: -
d_call: -
v_call: TRBV7-7
cdr3_aa: CASSPNPGQLNTEAFF
cdr3_nt: TGTGCTAGCAGCCCCAACCCCGGACAGCTGAACACTGAAGCTTTCTTT